Presented here are 15 T cell receptor beta chains from one specimen sequenced in a study of blood T cells in healthy people across ages. Alongside a J-beta primer mix, a sample-barcoded 5' primer served in a second PCR lasting 7 to 11 cycles. TCRdb re-called the 5' RACE reads with MiXCR, one entry per CDR3 protein. The sample lists about 1.7 million distinct CDR3 sequences; about 28% were seen once. The sample consisted of blood. The receptors were sampled from a woman aged 30 to 39 in good health.

This clonotype was counted a few times. V and J are TRBV12-3 or TRBV12-4 and TRBJ1-2; 9 nucleotides align to TRBD1. V trimming: 3 bases; J trimming: 6 bases; junction bases outside the gene matches: 8. The CDR3 spans 15 residues. In DNA, the CDR3 is TGTGCCAGCAGTTTTAGAATACAGGGGGCGGATGGCTACACCTTC. Protein sequence: CASSFRIQGADGYTF.

This clonotype was counted at least ten times. The genes are TRBV11-2 and TRBJ2-5, with TRBD2 matching over 14 bases. CDR3 length equals 15 residues. The germline CDR1 and CDR2 sequences are SGHAT and FQNNGV. The V and J ends lost 10 bases and 4 bases, in that order; junction bases with no gene match: 8. This chain's CDR3 is CATDAGLAGGETQYF. CDR3 nucleotide sequence: TGTGCCACCGACGCTGGACTAGCGGGAGGAGAGACCCAGTACTTC. The full variable domain, completed using reference TRBV11-2 and TRBJ2-5, is EAGVAQSPRYKIIEKRQSVAFWCNPISGHATLYWYQQILGQGPKLLIQFQNNGVVDDSQLPKDRFSAERLKGVDSTLKIQPAKLEDSAVYLCATDAGLAGGETQYFGPGTRLLVL.

J is TRBJ2-2 and V is TRBV27; D ambiguous. V was pared by 6 bases and J by 6 bases, with 5 bases between. Germline V gives CDR1 MNHEY, CDR2 SMNVEV (reference sequence). The CDR3 consists of 11 residues. The CDR3 nucleotides read TGTGCCAGCAGAATGGCCGGGGAGCTGTTTTTT. Its protein is CASRMAGELFF.

This clonotype was counted at least ten times. The chain is built from TRBV20-1 and TRBJ2-4, with D hard to call. The CDR3 totals 14 residues. The germline CDR1 and CDR2 sequences are DFQATT and SNEGSKA (reference sequence). Trimming stripped 3 bases from V and 7 bases from J, with 16 bases between. The CDR3: CSASIGAPPNIQYF. The CDR3 nucleotides read TGCAGTGCTAGTATCGGAGCCCCCCCCAACATTCAGTACTTC.

J is TRBJ1-5 and V is TRBV20-1; weak D call: TRBD1 (5 bases). The CDR3 is 13 residues long. V shed 6 bases and J shed 4 bases, with 13 bases lying between them. Looked up from germline, CDR1 is DFQATT and CDR2 is SNEGSKA (reference sequence). In DNA form, the CDR3 reads TGCAGTGCGACCGCCGGGGGGAATCAGCCCCAGCATTTT. As protein: CSATAGGNQPQHF.

Points on this clonotype: Mismatch with germline at one junction end may stem from a read error. This rearrangement joins TRBV7-3 to TRBJ2-7, with D perhaps given as TRBD1 or TRBD2 (6 bases each). The V gene's germline CDR1 is SGHTA and CDR2 FQGTGA. This CDR3 region has 16 residues. CDR3 in amino acids: CTSSLTGGSGGNEQYF. The CDR3 bases are TGTACCAGCAGCTTAACTGGGGGCAGTGGAGGGAATGAGCAGTACTTC.

The chain joins TRBV29-1 to TRBJ2-1; 10 bases line up with TRBD2. V shed 6 bases, J shed 7 bases, and the junction held 15 bases outside the gene matches. CDR1 is SQVTM, CDR2 ANQGSEA, per germline. This CDR3 is 16 amino acids long. The CDR3 coding sequence is TGCAGCGTGATTGTAGTTTCTAGCGGGAGAGGAAATGAGCAGTTCTTC. It codes for CSVIVVSSGRGNEQFF.

This clonotype has just one count. V gene TRBV20-1 combines with J gene TRBJ1-1; TRBD1 is a possible D gene (6 bases). V dropped 6 bases and J dropped 7 bases, with 15 bases sitting between them. Germline-derived CDR1 and CDR2 are DFQATT and SNEGSKA (reference sequence). This CDR3 region has 12 residues. CDR3 loop: CSARTESREAFF. The CDR3 DNA reads TGCAGTGCCAGGACAGAAAGCCGTGAAGCTTTCTTT.

This rearrangement joins TRBV4-1 to TRBJ2-5; the D gene is possibly TRBD2 (6 bases). Per the germline V gene, CDR1 is MGHRA and CDR2 is YSYEKL. The CDR3 consists of 15 residues. Between the trimmed V and J ends, which lost 1 base and 5 bases, there was a span of 14 bases. Written as DNA, the CDR3 is TGCGCCAGCAGCCAAGGTTATACCGCGGGGGAGACCCAGTACTTC. It translates to CASSQGYTAGETQYF.

This clonotype showed up just a few times. The rearrangement links TRBV2 to TRBJ2-7; D may be TRBD2 (7 bases). The germline V and J ends were trimmed by 2 bases and 2 bases, with 10 bases remaining between them. The CDR3 covers 14 residues. In germline, CDR1 is SNHLY, CDR2 FYNNEI. The CDR3 DNA follows: TGTGCCAGCAGTGAACGGCGGGGGCCCTACGAGCAGTACTTC. Its translation: CASSERRGPYEQYF.

Remarks on this clonotype: This may be a read error: a much more frequent sequence differs by one nucleotide. This sequence joins TRBV12-3 or TRBV12-4 and TRBJ2-7, with 9 bases fitting TRBD2. The CDR3 totals 15 residues. DNA of the CDR3: TGTGCCAGCAGTTCCCCAGCGGGGGGATCCTACGGGCAGTACTTC. Its protein is CASSSPAGGSYGQYF.

This clonotype has a handful of counts. V is TRBV11-2 and J is TRBJ2-5; 15 bases fit TRBD2. Trimming at V came to 4 bases and at J to 4 bases, leaving 4 bases not matched to a gene. Germline V lookup: CDR1 SGHAT, CDR2 FQNNGV. The CDR3 spans 16 residues. The CDR3 sequence: CASSWKGLAGGETQYF. DNA for the CDR3: TGTGCCAGCAGCTGGAAGGGACTAGCGGGGGGAGAGACCCAGTACTTC.

This chain joins TRBV7-9 and TRBJ1-6; possible D gene TRBD1, 5 bases. The CDR3 runs 15 residues. The V and J ends lost 5 bases and 7 bases respectively, with 15 bases between them. Per germline, CDR1 SEHNR and CDR2 FQNEAQ (reference sequence). CDR3 nucleotides: TGTGCCAGCAGCCCCCCCTCCGGGGCGAATTCACCCCTCCACTTT. As protein: CASSPPSGANSPLHF.

This chain links TRBV10-3 with TRBJ2-1, with D hard to call. The end of the DNA is better explained by TRBJ2-7, so the J call may be wrong. Germline assignment: CDR1 ENHRY and CDR2 SYGVKD. The length of the CDR3 is 18 residues. The CDR3 DNA is TGTGCCATCAGTGAGTCTCGAATCTCGAGAATCTCCTACAATGAGCAGTACTTC. Amino acid sequence: CAISESRISRISYNEQYF.

In this sample, this clonotype turned up a few times. The genes are TRBV5-1 and TRBJ2-1; D assignment may be TRBD1 or TRBD2 (6 bases each). Trimming stripped 2 bases from V and 3 bases from J, with 18 bases between. Germline CDR1 and CDR2: SGHRS and YFSETQ. The CDR3 has 17 residues. The CDR3: CASSFGRGQGNYNEQFF. The CDR3 region has the DNA TGCGCCAGCAGCTTTGGCCGGGGGCAGGGTAACTACAATGAGCAGTTCTTC.